The clone carrying this T cell receptor beta chain was detected only a few times. Its antigen is unidentified. Trimming left V 0 bases short and J 0 bases short, with 12 bases between. The CDR3 totals 17 residues. From germline, CDR1 is LNHNV and CDR2 YYDKDF (reference sequence). The data stem from a study of beta chain features in type 1 diabetes. Study outcomes and limitations: Type 1 diabetes patients had VDJ junctions that carried fewer insertions and more deletions. It was possible that PCR favored shorter templates, equally so in patients and controls.

What was sequenced were expressed TCRB transcripts, since all of the isolated RNA had been reverse transcribed. Repertoires were generated with immunoSEQ multiplex PCR, while TCRdb's copy carries only in-frame clones and drops some. The profile shows just over 600,000 clones, roughly 15% of them singletons. The source is a young man in good health. The sample consisted of naive CD4+ T cells from blood. This chain joins TRBV15 and TRBJ1-3; D is undetermined. CDR3 sequence reads: CATSRDQNRNSGNTIYF. The DNA for the CDR3 is TGTGCCACCAGCAGAGATCAGAACAGAAACTCTGGAAACACCATATATTTT.